These T cell receptor beta chains were read from a single sample in a study of CD8 T cells in Susac syndrome. In TCRdb, the immunoSEQ multiplex PCR reads were re-called with MiXCR into one record per CDR3 protein. Of about 440,000 distinct CDR3 sequences in the sample, more than 80% are singletons; the top ten hold roughly 0.11%. Source material: CD8+ T cells from PBMCs. These receptors came from a human donor with multiple sclerosis. Each CDR3 is given with its conserved first and last residue. Each record gives: V gene, D gene, CDR3 length, clone size, J gene, CDR3 protein, CDR3 DNA. A D gene is named only where the DNA matches it firmly. Some rows mark clone size as missing; the rest say once, few, many or name a class of expanded clone.

>TRBV6-6|NA|12|once|TRBJ2-7
CASTNGPYEQYF
TGTGCCAGCACTAACGGTCCCTACGAGCAGTACTTC
>TRBV21-1|NA|17|NA|TRBJ1-2
CASSNEGVTGGPYGYTF
TGTGCCAGCAGCAATGAAGGGGTGACAGGGGGTCCCTATGGCTACACCTTC
>TRBV6-5|NA|15|few|TRBJ1-1
CASSYLQGRDTEAFF
TGTGCCAGCAGTTACCTCCAGGGTCGCGACACTGAAGCTTTCTTT
>TRBV3-1|NA|15|NA|TRBJ2-7
CASRINPSESYEQYF
TGTGCCAGCAGAATTAATCCTTCAGAGTCCTACGAGCAGTACTTC
>TRBV3-1|NA|13|NA|TRBJ2-7
CASCSDSSYEQYF
TGTGCCAGCTGCTCCGACAGCTCCTACGAGCAGTACTTC
>TRBV9|NA|13|NA|TRBJ2-2
CASSASPTGELFF
TGTGCCAGCAGCGCTTCTCCAACCGGGGAGCTGTTTTTT
>TRBV28|TRBD2|16|NA|TRBJ2-3
CASRPRLAGLTDTQYF
TGTGCCAGCAGGCCAAGACTAGCGGGACTGACAGATACGCAGTATTTT
>TRBV20-1|NA|13|NA|TRBJ2-1
CSPMGGEYNEQFF
TGCAGCCCAATGGGCGGGGAGTACAATGAGCAGTTCTTC
>TRBV12-3/TRBV12-4|NA|13|NA|TRBJ1-1
CASSVPTGAEAFF
TGTGCCAGCTCAGTCCCCACGGGGGCCGAAGCTTTCTTT
>TRBV10-3|TRBD1|17|NA|TRBJ2-1
CAISDMGQGASYNEQFF
TGTGCCATCAGTGATATGGGACAGGGGGCTTCCTACAATGAGCAGTTCTTC
>TRBV10-2|TRBD2|13|NA|TRBJ2-3
CASGAGSTDTQYF
TGCGCCTCCGGAGCGGGAAGCACAGATACGCAGTATTTT
>TRBV4-1|TRBD2|15|NA|TRBJ2-1
CASSRVPGLANEQFF
TGCGCCAGCAGCCGAGTCCCGGGACTAGCCAATGAGCAGTTCTTC
>TRBV1|NA|18|once|TRBJ2-4
CTDRDSPNRSLAKNIQYF
TGCACAGACCGGGACAGTCCAAACCGTTCCCTAGCCAAAAACATTCAGTACTTC
>TRBV24-1|NA|14|NA|TRBJ2-5
CATSDIDRPETQYF
TGTGCCACCAGTGATATCGACAGACCTGAGACCCAGTACTTC
>TRBV12-3/TRBV12-4|NA|14|NA|TRBJ2-2
CASSFLANTGELFF
TGTGCCAGCAGTTTTTTGGCGAACACCGGGGAGCTGTTTTTT
>TRBV20-1|NA|13|NA|TRBJ2-7
CSARAFDSYEQYF
TGCAGTGCTAGAGCCTTCGACAGCTACGAGCAGTACTTC
>TRBV4-1|TRBD1|14|NA|TRBJ2-2
CASSHGQGYGELFF
TGCGCCAGCAGCCACGGACAGGGTTACGGGGAGCTGTTTTTT
>TRBV7-9|NA|13|NA|TRBJ1-2
CASSLLLGYGYTF
TGTGCCAGCAGCTTACTTCTAGGTTATGGCTACACCTTC
>TRBV15|NA|15|NA|TRBJ2-5
CATSGPQDLQETQYF
TGTGCCACCAGCGGGCCCCAGGACCTCCAAGAGACCCAGTACTTC
>TRBV9|NA|15|NA|TRBJ2-1
CASSAVGVSYNEQFF
TGTGCCAGCAGCGCCGTGGGGGTGTCCTACAATGAGCAGTTCTTC
>TRBV6-1|NA|15|NA|TRBJ1-3
CASSVHQGNGNTIYF
TGTGCCAGCAGTGTACACCAGGGAAATGGAAACACCATATATTTT
>TRBV7-2|NA|16|few|TRBJ1-6
CASSFGPSSYNSPLHF
TGTGCCAGCAGCTTCGGACCGAGCTCCTATAATTCACCCCTCCACTTT
>TRBV6-5|NA|15|NA|TRBJ1-5
CASSQGGGDNQPQHF
TGTGCCAGCAGTCAAGGAGGGGGTGACAATCAGCCCCAGCATTTT
>TRBV4-1|NA|14|NA|TRBJ1-3
CASSQSGSGNTIYF
TGCGCCAGCAGCCAATCCGGGTCTGGAAACACCATATATTTT
>TRBV3-1|TRBD1|17|once|TRBJ1-2
CASSHLTGEVWSYGYTF
TGTGCCAGCAGCCACCTGACAGGGGAGGTGTGGTCGTATGGCTACACCTTC
>TRBV11-2|NA|15|once|TRBJ2-7
CASSLGAGETYEQYF
TGTGCCAGCAGCTTAGGAGCGGGCGAGACCTACGAGCAGTACTTC
>TRBV12-2|NA|16|NA|TRBJ1-2
CASRTRAEGAIYGYTF
TGTGCAAGTCGCACCCGAGCTGAGGGGGCAATCTATGGCTACACCTTC
>TRBV25-1|NA|15|NA|TRBJ2-7
CASSDLAALNYEQYF
TGTGCCAGCAGTGATCTGGCAGCGTTAAACTACGAGCAGTACTTC
>TRBV6-1|NA|13|NA|TRBJ2-7
CASSYNRAHEQYF
TGTGCCAGCAGTTATAACAGGGCCCACGAGCAGTACTTC
>TRBV19|NA|13|NA|TRBJ1-5
CASRYQGNQPQHF
TGTGCCAGTAGGTACCAGGGGAATCAGCCCCAGCATTTT
>TRBV29-1|NA|14|NA|TRBJ1-2
CSSISPLRPDGYTF
TGCAGTAGCATCTCGCCATTAAGACCCGATGGCTACACCTTC
>TRBV4-1|TRBD2|19|NA|TRBJ2-7
CASSQDGGLAGSISYEQYF
TGCGCCAGCAGCCAAGATGGGGGACTAGCGGGTTCGATCTCCTACGAGCAGTACTTC
>TRBV5-6|NA|13|few|TRBJ2-2
CASSLLVTGELFF
TGTGCCAGCAGCTTGCTGGTCACCGGGGAGCTGTTTTTT
>TRBV12-3/TRBV12-4|NA|18|once|TRBJ2-2
CASSLVGLEDPNTGELFF
TGTGCCAGCAGTTTAGTCGGCTTGGAGGACCCGAACACCGGGGAGCTGTTTTTT